This TCR beta chain appears in the sequencing data of a study of shared clonotypes between healthy human individuals. Findings and limits, study-wide: With a handful of donors compared, approximately 5% of naive CD4 clonotypes were shared.

Notes on this clone: Its antigen is still unknown.

The data were produced by immunoSEQ multiplex PCR, yet TCRdb's version contains in-frame clones alone and is incomplete. The profile covers approximately 2,200,000 clones, with about 92% appearing a single time and roughly 1.8% taken by the ten largest. Deletions cut 3 bases from V and 7 bases from J, with 12 bases between. Germline V gene data show CDR1 as MDHEN and CDR2 as SYDVKM. This CDR3 comprises 13 residues. Naive CD8 cells lacked CD45RO and underwent positive selection for CCR7, leaving out terminally differentiated effector memory CD45RA+ cells. This receptor was identified in a man between 18 and 29 years old in good health. Some clones in this sample may be carry-over from other donors' samples. The sequenced sample was naive CD8+ T cells from PBMCs. The chain carries TRBV28 and TRBJ1-2; TRBD1 is a possible D gene (6 bases). This CDR3 is CASSFATRGGYTF. As DNA, the CDR3 is TGTGCCAGCAGTTTCGCGACCAGGGGTGGCTACACCTTC.